This entry lists 17 T cell receptor beta chains sequenced from one sample in a study of CD8+ T cells in alopecia areata. Sequencing used cDNA as its template, made by extracting RNA and reverse transcribing it. Sequenced by immunoSEQ multiplex PCR; TCRdb stores in-frame clones only, minus some. The table records about 200,000 clones, around two fifths of them present only once. Treatment denoted: oral pan-JAK inhibitor, 5-10 mg twice daily. The input for sequencing was CD4+ T cells sorted from blood, taken at approximately week 30, from a patient treated with tofacitinib. The receptors were gathered from a human donor with alopecia areata.

The chain has TRBV29-1 and TRBJ1-2, with no clear D. The CDR3 runs to 16 residues. V was clipped by 6 bases and J by 4 bases, with 24 bases between them. Germline lookup yields CDR1 SQVTM and CDR2 ANQGSEA. The CDR3 here is CSVAPRAAFGSYGYTF. CDR3 bases: TGCAGCGTGGCCCCGAGGGCGGCTTTTGGGAGCTATGGCTACACCTTC.

The genes are TRBV30 and TRBJ2-1, with D possibly matching TRBD2 (5 bases). V shed 0 bases and J shed 8 bases, with 23 bases lying between them. CDR1 and CDR2 from the germline V gene are GTSNPN and SVGIG (reference sequence). This CDR3 region has 17 residues. Written as DNA, the CDR3 is TGTGCCTGGAGTGTACGTGTATCGGCTCGGGGAGTTTATGAGCAGTTCTTC. Amino acid sequence: CAWSVRVSARGVYEQFF.

This clone was observed a few times. The chain employs TRBV29-1 and TRBJ1-1, with 9 nucleotides matching TRBD1. J was trimmed by 6 bases and V by 4 bases; bases with no gene match: 6. This CDR3 contains 13 residues. Germline V lookup: CDR1 SQVTM, CDR2 ANQGSEA. CDR3 DNA: TGCAGCGTTGCGGGACAGGGTTTGGCTGAAGCTTTCTTT. It encodes CSVAGQGLAEAFF.

This clone came up a few times. The chain is built from TRBV2 and TRBJ1-1; D is uncertain. Germline values: CDR1 SNHLY, CDR2 FYNNEI. V lost 7 bases and J lost 2, with 11 bases in between. This CDR3 is 13 amino acids long. The CDR3 DNA is TGTGCCAGCACCAACTCACCTAACACTGAAGCTTTCTTT. Amino acids: CASTNSPNTEAFF.

Here the CDR3 reads CASSWGSKNLNTEAFF. In DNA, the CDR3 is TGTGCCAGCAGTTGGGGCAGCAAAAACTTGAACACTGAAGCTTTCTTT. The chain employs TRBV6-5 and TRBJ1-1, with D perhaps matching TRBD1 (5 bases). The V gene's germline CDR1 is MNHEY and CDR2 SVGAGI. This CDR3 is 16 amino acids long. Between the trimmed V and J ends, which lost 4 bases and 0 bases, there was a span of 15 bases.

There are a few counts of this clone. The chain carries TRBV9 and TRBJ2-1, with TRBD2 matching over 9 bases. The length of the CDR3 is 17 residues. After removal of 4 bases from V and 3 bases from J, the junction contained 11 bases not matched to a gene. CDR1 and CDR2 (germline): SGDLS, YYNGEE. DNA for the CDR3: TGTGCCAGCAGCCTTCGTTACGGGCGGGAGGGCTACAATGAGCAGTTCTTC. Its protein is CASSLRYGREGYNEQFF. The whole variable domain, remainder taken from reference TRBV9 and TRBJ2-1, is DSGVTQTPKHLITATGQRVTLRCSPRSGDLSVYWYQQSLDQGLQFLIQYYNGEERAKGNILERFSAQQFPDLHSELNLSSLELGDSALYFCASSLRYGREGYNEQFFGPGTRLTVL.

V is TRBV7-2 and J is TRBJ1-1; TRBD1 is a possible D gene (5 bases). The V end lost 5 bases, the J end lost 0 bases, and 13 bases lay between the germline ends. The CDR3 runs to 15 residues. Germline V gene sequence: CDR1 SGHTA, CDR2 FQGNSA. The CDR3 coding sequence is TGTGCCAGCAGCCACGCCGGGACTTTGAACACTGAAGCTTTCTTT. It translates to CASSHAGTLNTEAFF.

CDR3 in amino acids: CASSQDHRPNSPLHF. CDR3 DNA sequence: TGTGCCAGCAGCCAAGATCATCGCCCAAATTCACCCCTCCACTTT. The chain uses TRBV14 and TRBJ1-6; D remains ambiguous. Trimming took 0 bases from V and 7 from J, leaving 10 bases between them. The CDR3 runs 15 residues. CDR1 SGHDN and CDR2 FVKESK come from the germline V gene.

This sequence joins TRBV7-9 and TRBJ1-2, with 9 bases aligning to TRBD1. V lost 5 bases, J lost 10 bases, and 8 bases stayed unmatched. From germline, CDR1 is SEHNR and CDR2 FQNEAQ (reference sequence). The CDR3 contains 13 residues. CDR3 region: CASSHAGQGTYTF. CDR3 bases: TGTGCCAGCAGCCACGCCGGACAGGGGACCTACACCTTC.

This clone came up a few times. The chain combines TRBV6-1 with TRBJ2-1, with D possibly being TRBD1 (7 bases). This CDR3 contains 13 residues. CDR1 and CDR2 from the germline V gene are MNHNS and SASEGT. V was trimmed by 7 bases and J by 9 bases, leaving 16 bases between them. The CDR3 coding sequence is TGTGCCAGCAAAGGTCAGGGGGGTGGTGAGCAGTTCTTC. Its protein is CASKGQGGGEQFF.

The chain carries TRBV27 and TRBJ2-2; D not certain. Germline-derived CDR1 and CDR2 are MNHEY and SMNVEV (reference sequence). The CDR3 has 12 amino acids. V was pared by 8 bases and J by 1 base, with 5 bases between. CDR3 nucleotides: TGTGCCAGCCTCAAGAACACCGGGGAGCTGTTTTTT. It yields the protein CASLKNTGELFF.

This clone was counted a single time. The gene calls are TRBV2 and TRBJ2-4; D is uncertain. Trimming shortened V by 4 bases and J by 8 bases, and 12 bases separated the two germline ends. CDR1 and CDR2 (germline): SNHLY, FYNNEI. This CDR3 has 13 residues. In nucleotides, the CDR3 is TGTGCCAGCAGTGTAGAAACCGGTGACATTCAGTACTTC. It encodes CASSVETGDIQYF.

This chain joins TRBV25-1 and TRBJ2-3; D may be TRBD1 (5 bases). CDR1 and CDR2 (germline): MGHDK, SYGVNS. The V gene lost 7 bases and the J gene lost 0 bases, with 11 bases spanning the gap. The CDR3 sequence is 14 residues long. CDR3 residues: CASTSTESTDTQYF. The CDR3 region has the DNA TGTGCCAGCACATCGACAGAAAGCACAGATACGCAGTATTTT.

This clone was seen repeatedly, ten times or more. The V gene is TRBV19, the J gene TRBJ1-1; weak D call: TRBD1 (6 bases). V was shortened by 5 bases and J by 7 bases, with 17 bases between the two germline ends. Per the germline V gene, CDR1 is LNHDA and CDR2 is SQIVND (reference sequence). This CDR3 is 14 amino acids long. The CDR3 DNA sequence: TGTGCCAGTAGTGCCGCAATCCGGGACAATGAAGCTTTCTTT. Translated, it gives CASSAAIRDNEAFF.

The J gene is TRBJ2-1, the V gene TRBV7-6; no firm D call. Germline assignment: CDR1 SGHVS and CDR2 FNYEAQ. The CDR3 contains 13 residues. V was trimmed by 1 base and J by 10 bases, leaving 11 bases between them. For the CDR3, the DNA is TGTGCCAGCAGCTTAGGGGCCAGAGGCGAGCAGTTCTTC. It specifies CASSLGARGEQFF.

The rearrangement uses TRBV30 and TRBJ2-3; D is possibly TRBD1 (5 bases). CDR1 and CDR2 from the germline V gene are GTSNPN and SVGIG (reference sequence). V shed 6 bases and J shed 0 bases, with 7 bases lying between them. This CDR3 has 12 residues. The CDR3 loop is CACRGSTDTQYF. CDR3 DNA: TGTGCCTGTAGGGGTAGCACAGATACGCAGTATTTT.

The J gene is TRBJ2-7, the V gene TRBV14; unclear D gene. CDR1 SGHDN and CDR2 FVKESK come from the germline V gene. This CDR3 is built from 15 residues. Trimming took 4 bases from V and 0 from J, leaving 13 bases between them. CDR3 in amino acids: CASSLGSHFSYEQYF. CDR3 bases: TGTGCCAGCAGCCTCGGTAGTCATTTCTCCTACGAGCAGTACTTC. Looking up the rest from reference TRBV14 and TRBJ2-7 gives the full variable domain: EAGVTQFPSHSVIEKGQTVTLRCDPISGHDNLYWYRRVMGKEIKFLLHFVKESKQDESGMPNNRFLAERTGGTYSTLKVQPAELEDSGVYFCASSLGSHFSYEQYFGPGTRLTVT.